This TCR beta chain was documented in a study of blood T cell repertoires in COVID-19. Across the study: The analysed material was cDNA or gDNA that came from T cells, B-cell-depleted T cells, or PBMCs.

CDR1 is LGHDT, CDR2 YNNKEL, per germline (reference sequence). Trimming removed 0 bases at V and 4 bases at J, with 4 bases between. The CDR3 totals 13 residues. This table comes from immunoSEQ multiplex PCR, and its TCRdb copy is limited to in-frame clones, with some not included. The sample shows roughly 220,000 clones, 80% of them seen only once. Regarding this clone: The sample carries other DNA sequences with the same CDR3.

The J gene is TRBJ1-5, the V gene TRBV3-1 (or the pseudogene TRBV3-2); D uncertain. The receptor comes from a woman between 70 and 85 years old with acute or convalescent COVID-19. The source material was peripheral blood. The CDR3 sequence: CASSQDLNQPQHF. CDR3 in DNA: TGTGCCAGCAGCCAAGATTTAAATCAGCCCCAGCATTTT.